This T cell receptor beta chain was identified in a study of cytomegalovirus exposure and HLA in healthy donors. V shed 4 bases, J shed 7 bases, and the junction held 11 bases outside the gene matches. Per germline, CDR1 MNHEY and CDR2 SMNVEV (reference sequence). The CDR3 is 16 amino acids. The PCR employed 60 Vbeta primers together with 13 Jbeta primers. Profiling relied on immunoSEQ multiplex PCR, and the TCRdb table lists in-frame clones only, not all of them. This table holds roughly 190,000 clones, 78% found once. The chain has TRBV27 and TRBJ1-5; TRBD1 matches at 9 bases. This clonotype originated in a female donor in good health and CMV-seronegative. The sample comprised PBMCs. CDR3: CASSSWGQGNGQPQHF. The CDR3 coding sequence is TGTGCCAGCAGTTCGTGGGGACAGGGAAATGGGCAGCCCCAGCATTTT.